This record concerns one T cell receptor (beta chain) sequence. The data were taken from a study of T cell changes during pregnancy in multiple sclerosis. The CDR3 is 16 residues long. V lost 4 bases, J lost 11 bases, and 15 bases stayed unmatched. The germline V gene encodes CDR1 SGHTS and CDR2 YDEGEE. Sequencing used immunoSEQ multiplex PCR; TCRdb keeps in-frame clones, though not all of them. The sample has 65,000 to 90,000 clones, roughly nine tenths seen once; the top ten hold about 3.8%. The TCR comes from a female donor in good health, serving as a control in a pregnancy study. Some clones in this sample may be carry-over from other donors' samples. Sequenced here: PBMCs, sampled in the first trimester of pregnancy. V usage is TRBV5-8 and J usage is TRBJ1-1; 12 bases match TRBD1. CDR3 coding DNA: TGTGCCAGCAGCCCGTCTATTCCGGGACAGGGGGCGCAGGCTTTCTTT. It codes for CASSPSIPGQGAQAFF.